Here is one TCR beta chain with its context. This CDR3 has 16 residues. Germline-derived CDR1 and CDR2 are MDHEN and SYDVKM. The ends lost 2 bases at V and 6 bases at J; junction bases unmatched: 9. These data belong to a study of T cells after yellow fever vaccination. 5'RACE template switching added a universal primer site and UMIs to TCR cDNA. TCRdb recomputed calls from the 5' RACE reads with MiXCR, one row per CDR3 protein. The data contain 250,000 to 400,000 distinct CDR3 sequences, 3.5% to 4.5% of them singletons. The V gene is TRBV28, the J gene TRBJ2-7; 11 nucleotides line up with TRBD2. This receptor was obtained from a man aged 18 to 29 who received the YFV17D yellow fever vaccine. Specimen: PBMCs, collected 15 days after the yellow fever booster vaccination. The CDR3 nucleotides are TGTGCCAGCAGTTTAACTAGCGGGGGATTTGCCTTCGAGCAGTACTTC. Protein sequence: CASSLTSGGFAFEQYF.